This record looks at one TCR beta chain sequence and its context. The antigen is not known. TCRdb keeps only in-frame clones here, not all; method: immunoSEQ multiplex PCR. The sample has roughly 45,000 clones; around 96% are singletons. These data belong to a study of graft-versus-host responses after intestinal transplantation. Study context: Each of the recipients got a multivisceral, liver-intestinal, or isolated intestinal transplant. Anti-thymocyte globulin induction was given to all recipients, followed by tacrolimus and steroids for roughly 3 years. Findings of the study overall: GvH clones were found in recipient marrow; some appeared first in ileum or blood. Individuals who had graft-donor T cell macrochimerism had allografts that showed high graft-versus-host to host-versus-graft clonal ratios.

V was trimmed by 4 bases and J by 2 bases, leaving 14 bases between them. CDR1 and CDR2 (germline): SNHLY, FYNNEI. The CDR3 runs to 15 residues. The sample here was PBMCs, taken more than 310 days after intestinal transplant. The V gene is TRBV2, the J gene TRBJ1-1; TRBD1 is a possible D gene (6 bases). This clonotype was obtained from a human patient who received an intestinal transplant, so some T cells may come from the graft donor. The CDR3: CASSGGPPANTEAFF. Here the CDR3 DNA reads TGTGCCAGCAGTGGGGGGCCCCCAGCCAACACTGAAGCTTTCTTT.